The rows below give T cell receptor beta chains drawn from one sample of a study of blood T cell repertoires in COVID-19. This table comes from immunoSEQ multiplex PCR, and its TCRdb copy is limited to in-frame clones, with some not included. This table holds 150,000 or so clones, around 83% found once. The sequencing sample was made of peripheral blood. Receptor source: a woman older than 75 with acute or convalescent COVID-19. Both conserved end residues are trimmed from each CDR3. Each record gives: clone size, V gene, J gene, CDR3 protein. Clone size is stated in some rows and not others, as once, few, many or a class when expanded.

clone_size: once
v_call: TRBV2
j_call: TRBJ2-7
cdr3_aa: ASRAGQSTYEQY

clone_size: -
v_call: TRBV7-3
j_call: TRBJ1-1
cdr3_aa: ASSSGVYLGEAF

clone_size: -
v_call: TRBV2
j_call: TRBJ1-5
cdr3_aa: ASSESLDSYSNQPQH

clone_size: -
v_call: TRBV2
j_call: TRBJ1-6
cdr3_aa: ASILRTGRNSPLH

clone_size: -
v_call: TRBV29-1
j_call: TRBJ1-1
cdr3_aa: SVASQGNIMNTEAF

clone_size: -
v_call: TRBV6-5
j_call: TRBJ1-2
cdr3_aa: ASTRGRLGGYT

clone_size: once
v_call: TRBV6-6
j_call: TRBJ1-2
cdr3_aa: ASQLESNYGYT

clone_size: few
v_call: TRBV3-1/TRBV3-2
j_call: TRBJ1-2
cdr3_aa: ASSLYVSYGYT

clone_size: -
v_call: TRBV10-3
j_call: TRBJ2-7
cdr3_aa: AINPGQGVGEQY

clone_size: once
v_call: TRBV7-2
j_call: TRBJ2-5
cdr3_aa: ASSIRRGVLETQY

clone_size: -
v_call: TRBV4-3
j_call: TRBJ1-2
cdr3_aa: ASSPNSGNYGYT

clone_size: -
v_call: TRBV7-9
j_call: TRBJ2-7
cdr3_aa: ASSYGRLYEQY

clone_size: -
v_call: TRBV6-1
j_call: TRBJ1-5
cdr3_aa: ASSERGLDRTNQPQH

clone_size: -
v_call: TRBV6-5
j_call: TRBJ1-5
cdr3_aa: ASQPWGGSNQPQH

clone_size: -
v_call: TRBV19
j_call: TRBJ2-2
cdr3_aa: ASSKLWRLNTGELF

clone_size: -
v_call: TRBV18
j_call: TRBJ1-1
cdr3_aa: ASSPSGQHTEAF

clone_size: -
v_call: TRBV10-3
j_call: TRBJ2-3
cdr3_aa: AIRPGLAGGTDTQY

clone_size: -
v_call: TRBV9
j_call: TRBJ1-1
cdr3_aa: ASSPRRSAALMNTEAF

clone_size: -
v_call: TRBV7-8
j_call: TRBJ2-7
cdr3_aa: ASSLLGRGGYEQY

clone_size: -
v_call: TRBV10-3
j_call: TRBJ1-2
cdr3_aa: AISESGGNYGYT

clone_size: once
v_call: TRBV5-5
j_call: TRBJ2-5
cdr3_aa: ASSHSGGGTRETQY

clone_size: few
v_call: TRBV7-2
j_call: TRBJ1-1
cdr3_aa: ASSLVGSGGIFSTEAF

clone_size: -
v_call: TRBV2
j_call: TRBJ1-4
cdr3_aa: ATQKGQGYEKLF

clone_size: -
v_call: TRBV28
j_call: TRBJ1-5
cdr3_aa: ASSPAVGIGNQPQH

clone_size: -
v_call: TRBV5-6
j_call: TRBJ1-4
cdr3_aa: ASSLNQGATNEKLF

clone_size: -
v_call: TRBV6-5
j_call: TRBJ2-5
cdr3_aa: ASSIGTGGQETQY

clone_size: -
v_call: TRBV3-1/TRBV3-2
j_call: TRBJ2-5
cdr3_aa: ASSQDQTGLQETQY

clone_size: -
v_call: TRBV5-6
j_call: TRBJ2-2
cdr3_aa: ASSLYGTGDTGELF

clone_size: -
v_call: TRBV5-1
j_call: TRBJ1-2
cdr3_aa: ASSPDRGAEGYT

clone_size: once
v_call: TRBV4-3
j_call: TRBJ1-1
cdr3_aa: ASSQARARTEAF

clone_size: -
v_call: TRBV19
j_call: TRBJ1-5
cdr3_aa: ASTDRGSNQPQH

clone_size: -
v_call: TRBV2
j_call: TRBJ1-1
cdr3_aa: ASSPIQGAEAF

clone_size: -
v_call: TRBV6-4
j_call: TRBJ2-3
cdr3_aa: ASSDSGWPGADTQY

clone_size: -
v_call: TRBV24-1
j_call: TRBJ2-3
cdr3_aa: ATSDGRGTSGAHPDTQY

clone_size: -
v_call: TRBV4-2
j_call: TRBJ2-1
cdr3_aa: ASSQGDRAHNEQF

clone_size: -
v_call: TRBV5-1
j_call: TRBJ2-3
cdr3_aa: ASSLSPEGSDTQY

clone_size: -
v_call: TRBV7-8
j_call: TRBJ1-5
cdr3_aa: ASSLGQTNQPQH

clone_size: once
v_call: TRBV6-2/TRBV6-3
j_call: TRBJ1-3
cdr3_aa: ASSQDFSGWQHSGNTIY

clone_size: -
v_call: TRBV11-2
j_call: TRBJ1-6
cdr3_aa: ASSLVSGNSPLH

clone_size: -
v_call: TRBV5-1
j_call: TRBJ2-2
cdr3_aa: ASSKTGGGWSTGELF

clone_size: -
v_call: TRBV3-1/TRBV3-2
j_call: TRBJ1-2
cdr3_aa: ASSQGGSRGHGYT

clone_size: -
v_call: TRBV4-1
j_call: TRBJ1-1
cdr3_aa: ASSQSKWTGETEAF

clone_size: once
v_call: TRBV6-5
j_call: TRBJ1-3
cdr3_aa: ASGVSGNTIY

clone_size: -
v_call: TRBV9
j_call: TRBJ2-3
cdr3_aa: ASSVGGVRADTQY